This paragraph covers one T cell receptor beta chain sequence. This table comes from immunoSEQ multiplex PCR, and its TCRdb copy is limited to in-frame clones, with some not included. The sample contains about 88,000 clones, 85% to 95% of which appear only once. This sample stems from a study of blood T cell repertoires in COVID-19. Across the whole study: Material from acute and convalescent COVID-19 was sourced from the United States, Italy and Spain.

This TCR came from a man aged 55 to 70 with acute or convalescent COVID-19. Sequencing used peripheral blood.

The CDR3 coding sequence is TGTGCCAGCCGAAGACAGGCTTCTATGAACACTGAAGCTTTCTTT. Translation: CASRRQASMNTEAFF. The chain couples TRBV9 to TRBJ1-1; perhaps TRBD1 as D (6 bases). The CDR3 totals 15 residues. V was trimmed by 7 bases and J by 0 bases, leaving 16 bases between them. Looked up from germline, CDR1 is SGDLS and CDR2 is YYNGEE.